This T cell receptor beta chain is drawn from a study of blood T cell repertoires in COVID-19 (dated by TCRdb to the early 2020s). Describing the broader study: Samples covering the acute and convalescent phases of COVID-19 were provided by collaborators in the United States, Italy and Spain. The prospective study material was composed of cDNA or gDNA derived from T cells, B-cell-depleted T cells, or PBMCs. The dataset comprised deeply sampled blood TCRbeta repertoires from subjects exposed to, actively infected with, or recovered from COVID-19. The repertoires were released in a freely available public database meant as a resource for research on the immune response to SARS-CoV-2. Samples came from the ongoing ImmuneRACE study (first 160 participants) plus 1,254 subjects from 6 global collaborators. The sample metadata nearly always contained a de-identified subject ID, COVID-19 status, age in years and sex. Where available, HLA class I and class II types were obtained from metadata supplied by the sample provider rather than from assay-based typing.

TCRbeta CDR3 regions were amplified from genomic DNA by means of the immunoSEQ Assay, a bias-controlled multiplex PCR. The published analysis was carried out like this. Within the assay, amplification of reference gene primers was used to estimate how many nucleated cells each sample contained. To quantify the absolute abundance of each unique TCRbeta CDR3 rearrangement, sequence reads were collapsed and filtered. Productive Simpson clonality was computed per sample as the square root of Simpson's diversity index over productive rearrangements. TCRdb re-hosts the immuneACCESS table, in-frame sequences only. Its copies lack some clones; in the studies checked, an unresolved V gene accounts for under half of them, and the cause for the rest is not known. V, J and clone size are those of that table, while D and trimming were read from the DNA. This sample is represented by roughly 63,000 clones; nearly 90% of them were singletons. Of the sample, about 8.9% is held by the ten largest clones.

Collaborating institutions collected whole blood in K2EDTA tubes following their own protocols. For TCRbeta analysis, collaborators shipped samples as frozen whole blood, isolated PBMCs, or DNA extracted from either of those sample types. Including the terminal cysteine and phenylalanine, the CDR3 comprises 13 residues. CDR3 DNA is the only sequence kept; it has 39 bases, read in frame from the first base. V is shortened by 7 bases, J by 1 base, and the region joining them spans 10 bases. Overall study results and their limits: How much clinical and demographic metadata was included differed by source and by participant, and the metadata was provided uncurated.

Notes on this clone: What this receptor recognizes is not known. Per-base quality was not reported, and no clone a single base away is much larger than it.

Recombination linked TRBV12-3 or TRBV12-4 to TRBJ1-1, with the identity of the D gene unclear. The receptor was derived from a man aged 45-65 years with active COVID-19. The specimen sequenced was peripheral blood. The DNA is as follows: TGTGCCAGCACCTTTACAGCGAACACTGAAGCTTTCTTT. The resulting protein is CASTFTANTEAFF.